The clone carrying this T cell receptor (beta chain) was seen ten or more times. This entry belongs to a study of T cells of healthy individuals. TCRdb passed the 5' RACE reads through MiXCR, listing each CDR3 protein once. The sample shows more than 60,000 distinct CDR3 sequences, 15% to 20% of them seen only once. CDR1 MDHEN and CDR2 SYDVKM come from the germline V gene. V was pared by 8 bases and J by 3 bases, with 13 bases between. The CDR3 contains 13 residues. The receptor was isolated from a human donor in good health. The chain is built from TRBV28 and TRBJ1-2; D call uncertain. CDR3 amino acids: CASEWGGDYGYTF. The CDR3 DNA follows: TGTGCCAGCGAGTGGGGTGGAGACTATGGCTACACCTTC.